These T cell receptor beta chains were read from a single sample in a study of graft-versus-host responses after intestinal transplantation. TCRdb's copy holds only in-frame clones and misses some; the assay was immunoSEQ multiplex PCR. The table lists tens of thousands of clones, around 95% of them singletons, with about 0.76% in the top ten. This specimen consisted of PBMCs, obtained 16 days after intestinal transplant. These receptors came from a human patient who received an intestinal transplant, so some T cells may come from the graft donor. The CDR3 runs from the conserved cysteine through the conserved F or W. The order of the fields is V gene, J gene, CDR3 protein.

>TRBV5-1|TRBJ2-6
CASSSAIGTGANVLTF
>TRBV28|TRBJ1-5
CASRGLSGNQPQHF
>TRBV5-6|TRBJ2-1
CASSSISGTTYNEQFF
>TRBV6-5|TRBJ2-7
CASSYEAGSSYEQYF
>TRBV5-4|TRBJ1-4
CASSSKMAANEKLFF
>TRBV5-1|TRBJ2-1
CASSFSGSPNEQFF
>TRBV5-6|TRBJ2-5
CASSYSGRHQETQYF
>TRBV2|TRBJ2-2
CASRRTGEFTGELFF
>TRBV7-6|TRBJ2-2
CASSAHTGATGELFF
>TRBV6-5|TRBJ1-2
CASSYSGGDYGYTF
>TRBV7-8|TRBJ1-5
CASSLNSNQPQHF
>TRBV4-3|TRBJ2-5
CASSQGLQETQYF
>TRBV14|TRBJ2-6
CASSPHRIGNVLTF
>TRBV4-3|TRBJ1-6
CASSQGQALRGSSPLHF
>TRBV4-1|TRBJ2-2
CASSQNTGELFF
>TRBV19|TRBJ2-1
CASSRTGGLSYNEQFF
>TRBV27|TRBJ1-6
CASSLWTSNNSPLHF
>TRBV7-6|TRBJ2-1
CASSLAVYNEQFF
>TRBV5-4|TRBJ1-3
CASSLLGVRNTIYF
>TRBV6-5|TRBJ1-2
CASSYATRQGGYTF
>TRBV9|TRBJ1-6
CASSVDPWGQGDSPLHF
>TRBV7-9|TRBJ1-4
CASSLLPGDSNEKLFF
>TRBV18|TRBJ1-5
CASPSSGGRNQPQHF
>TRBV6-5|TRBJ2-7
CASSSTGDEQYF